Following are 11 T cell receptor beta chains from one sample sequenced in a study of blood T cell repertoires in COVID-19. TCRdb's copy holds only in-frame clones and misses some; the assay was immunoSEQ multiplex PCR. The sample consists of about 140,000 clones, 84% of them appearing once. The source material was peripheral blood. These receptors came from a man between 25 and 39 years old with COVID-19, enrolled during active disease.

The rearrangement links TRBV9 to TRBJ2-7; TRBD2 might be the D (5 bases). Trimming stripped 4 bases from V and 7 bases from J, with 18 bases between. CDR1 is SGDLS and CDR2 is YYNGEE in the germline V gene. CDR3 length equals 14 residues. CDR3 sequence reads: CASSTRTDPGEQYF. CDR3 sequence (DNA): TGTGCCAGCAGCACCCGGACGGACCCGGGGGAGCAGTACTTC. Drawing the rest from reference TRBV9 and TRBJ2-7, the complete variable domain is DSGVTQTPKHLITATGQRVTLRCSPRSGDLSVYWYQQSLDQGLQFLIQYYNGEERAKGNILERFSAQQFPDLHSELNLSSLELGDSALYFCASSTRTDPGEQYFGPGTRLTVT.

The gene calls are TRBV28 and TRBJ2-7; 9 bases are shared with TRBD2. CDR3 length: 13 amino acids. Germline assignment: CDR1 MDHEN and CDR2 SYDVKM. Trimming cost V 7 bases and J 6 bases; bases outside gene matches: 7. The CDR3: CASMMYSGSEQYF. As DNA, the CDR3 is TGTGCCAGCATGATGTATAGCGGGAGCGAGCAGTACTTC.

V and J are TRBV6-5 and TRBJ1-1; D perhaps matches TRBD1 (5 bases). The V gene lost 1 base and the J gene lost 7 bases, with 13 bases spanning the gap. This CDR3 spans 14 amino acids. Germline lookup yields CDR1 MNHEY and CDR2 SVGAGI. CDR3 nucleotide sequence: TGTGCCAGCAGTTACTTTAGGGGCCAGGGTGAAGCTTTCTTT. It translates to CASSYFRGQGEAFF.

Written as DNA, the CDR3 is TGTGCCAGCTCACCCTCGACAGGCCGCGCAGCCTACGAGCAGTACTTC. Protein sequence: CASSPSTGRAAYEQYF. The chain employs TRBV18 and TRBJ2-7; maybe TRBD1 (6 bases). CDR1 KGHSH and CDR2 LQKENI come from the germline V gene. Deletions cut 3 bases from V and 2 bases from J, with 17 bases between. This CDR3 spans 16 amino acids.

V and J are TRBV11-1 and TRBJ2-3; D is possibly TRBD1 (5 bases). The CDR3 totals 15 residues. Germline loops: CDR1 SGHAT, CDR2 FQDESV (reference sequence). V lost 5 bases to trimming and J lost 0 bases, with 12 bases between them. CDR3 nucleotides: TGTGCCAGCAGCCTGGGGCTTACTAGCACAGATACGCAGTATTTT. It yields the protein CASSLGLTSTDTQYF.

The rearrangement joins TRBV30 to TRBJ1-2; TRBD1 is a possible D gene (6 bases). V shed 5 bases and J shed 2 bases, with 6 bases lying between them. Germline-derived CDR1 and CDR2 are GTSNPN and SVGIG (reference sequence). The CDR3 consists of 11 residues. The CDR3 reads CAWGTNYGYTF. The CDR3 DNA sequence: TGTGCCTGGGGGACAAACTATGGCTACACCTTC.

This rearrangement joins TRBV7-8 to TRBJ2-5; 11 nucleotides align to TRBD2. The CDR3 covers 16 residues. The trim removed 5 bases at V and 5 bases at J, leaving 10 bases unmatched. Germline-derived CDR1 and CDR2 are SGHVS and FQNEAQ. This CDR3 reads CASSRTSGRGGETQYF. CDR3 in DNA: TGTGCCAGCAGCAGAACTAGCGGGAGAGGGGGGGAGACCCAGTACTTC.

This CDR3 reads CASSQEASGTPTDTQYF. CDR3 DNA: TGTGCCAGCAGCCAAGAGGCTAGCGGGACGCCAACAGATACGCAGTATTTT. This sequence joins TRBV3-1 (or the pseudogene TRBV3-2) and TRBJ2-3; TRBD2 aligns across 9 bases. This CDR3 spans 17 amino acids. The germline V gene encodes CDR1 LGHDT and CDR2 YNNKEL (reference sequence). V was pared by 0 bases and J by 3 bases, with 7 bases of the junction left unmatched.

This clone was picked up one time. This chain links TRBV24-1 with TRBJ1-6, with D possibly matching TRBD1 (5 bases). The CDR3 sequence is 13 residues long. Germline V gives CDR1 KGHDR, CDR2 SFDVKD. V lost 1 base, J lost 11 bases, and 8 bases lay in between. CDR3 in DNA: TGTGCCACCAGTGATTTTTCAGGGACACCCCTCCACTTT. Protein: CATSDFSGTPLHF.

This clone was counted only a few times. This chain connects TRBV5-6 to TRBJ2-7; the D gene is possibly TRBD2 (6 bases). Germline V gene lookup returns CDR1 SGHDT and CDR2 YYEEEE. This CDR3 contains 14 residues. The germline V and J ends were trimmed by 4 bases and 2 bases, with 13 bases remaining between them. CDR3 loop: CASSQGLHTYEQYF. The CDR3 nucleotides are TGTGCCAGCAGCCAGGGACTGCATACCTACGAGCAGTACTTC.

The CDR3 is CASSLGLETGELFF. The CDR3 DNA reads as TGCGCCAGCAGCCTAGGACTAGAAACCGGGGAGCTGTTTTTT. The J gene is TRBJ2-2, the V gene TRBV5-1; 7 bases are shared with TRBD2. The CDR3 is made up of 14 amino acids. Germline CDR1 SGHRS, CDR2 YFSETQ. With 4 bases clipped from V and 5 bases from J, the junction kept 5 bases outside the gene matches.